The next 28 T cell receptor beta chains were all read from a single sample in a study of OX40 agonist ivuxolimab in advanced cancers. Sequencing used immunoSEQ multiplex PCR; TCRdb keeps in-frame clones, though not all of them. The table includes fewer than 85,000 clones, more than 80% detected once. The starting material was CD4+ or CD8+ T cells sorted from blood, obtained in a trial of the OX40 agonist ivuxolimab. All receptors come from an adult with an advanced solid tumor such as melanoma, head and neck, liver or kidney cancer.

The chain is built from TRBV27 and TRBJ2-7; tentatively, D is TRBD1 (6 bases). Germline CDR1 and CDR2: MNHEY and SMNVEV (reference sequence). This CDR3 has 15 amino acids. Trimming pared 3 bases from V and 2 bases from J, leaving 14 bases between. Here the CDR3 DNA reads TGTGCCAGCAGTTTCATTGACAGGAATCCCTACGAGCAGTACTTC. It yields the protein CASSFIDRNPYEQYF.

This clone was seen once. As DNA, the CDR3 is TGTGCCAGCTCACCCGCGGGCACAGATACGCAGTATTTT. Its translation is CASSPAGTDTQYF. This chain joins TRBV18 and TRBJ2-3; unclear D gene. V was trimmed by 3 bases and J by 1 base, leaving 5 bases between them. CDR1 and CDR2 (germline): KGHSH, LQKENI. The CDR3 runs 13 residues. Based on the CDR3 plus reference TRBV18 and TRBJ2-3, the full variable domain is NAGVMQNPRHLVRRRGQEARLRCSPMKGHSHVYWYRQLPEEGLKFMVYLQKENIIDESGMPKERFSAEFPKEGPSILRIQQVVRGDSAAYFCASSPAGTDTQYFGPGTRLTVL.

The V call is TRBV5-8, the J call TRBJ2-1; 8 positions match TRBD2. Germline CDR1 is SGHTS and CDR2 is YDEGEE. The V segment lost 1 base and the J segment 9 bases; nucleotides outside the gene matches: 9. CDR3 length: 15 amino acids. CDR3 protein: CASSLWSAGAGEQFF. The CDR3 coding sequence is TGTGCCAGCAGCTTGTGGTCAGCGGGAGCGGGTGAGCAGTTCTTC. The full variable domain, rest sourced from reference TRBV5-8 and TRBJ2-1, is EAGVTQSPTHLIKTRGQQATLRCSPISGHTSVYWYQQALGLGLQFLLWYDEGEERNRGNFPPRFSGRQFPNYSSELNVNALELEDSALYLCASSLWSAGAGEQFFGPGTRLTVL.

This chain joins TRBV19 and TRBJ1-5, with unresolved D. V lost 4 bases to trimming and J lost 3 bases, with 4 bases between them. Looked up from germline, CDR1 is LNHDA and CDR2 is SQIVND (reference sequence). The CDR3 is 12 residues long. CDR3 coding DNA: TGTGCCAGTAGTACGCTCAATCAGCCCCAGCATTTT. The encoded protein is CASSTLNQPQHF.

CDR3 bases: TGTGCCAGCAGCTCTACCGGGACAGGGAACACTGAAGCTTTCTTT. Translation gives CASSSTGTGNTEAFF. The V and J genes are TRBV7-6 and TRBJ1-1; 8 bases are a match to TRBD1. The CDR3 has 15 amino acids. The V gene end was trimmed by 4 bases and the J gene end by 1 base; junction bases not matched to a gene: 5. The V gene's germline CDR1 is SGHVS and CDR2 FNYEAQ.

In the case of this clone: An end of the junction differs from the germline gene, which may be a read error. The chain links TRBV7-7 to TRBJ2-7; 9 nucleotides line up with TRBD1. Germline CDR1 reads SSHAT; CDR2 reads FNYEAQ (reference sequence). The CDR3 has 15 amino acids. CDR3 DNA: TGTGCTAGCAGCTCGGGGACAGGGATCTCCTACGAGCAGTACTTC. Translating it yields CASSSGTGISYEQYF. Based on the CDR3 plus reference TRBV7-7 and TRBJ2-7, the full variable domain is GAGVSQSPRYKVTKRGQDVTLRCDPISSHATLYWYQQALGQGPEFLTYFNYEAQPDKSGLPSDRFSAERPEGSISTLTIQRTEQRDSAMYRCASSSGTGISYEQYFGPGTRLTVT.

This clone showed up just once. CDR3 coding DNA: TGTGCCACCAGCAGAGGAAGTCTGGCGGGCGGATTCAATGAGCAGTTCTTC. Amino acids: CATSRGSLAGGFNEQFF. The rearrangement links TRBV15 to TRBJ2-1; D possibly corresponds to TRBD2 (5 bases). CDR1 is LNHNV and CDR2 is YYDKDF in the germline V gene (reference sequence). The CDR3 is made up of 17 amino acids. Deletions cut 1 base from V and 6 bases from J, with 19 bases between.

The rearrangement uses TRBV28 and TRBJ1-2; D call uncertain. The CDR3 loop spans 13 amino acids. The V and J ends lost 2 bases and 1 base respectively, with 5 bases between them. CDR1 is MDHEN, CDR2 SYDVKM, per germline. The CDR3 DNA sequence: TGTGCCAGCAGTTTAGAGGGTAACTATGGCTACACCTTC. Translating it yields CASSLEGNYGYTF.

J is TRBJ2-2 and V is TRBV11-2; D gene unclear. The CDR3 consists of 16 residues. Trimming took 1 base from V and 7 from J, leaving 16 bases between them. Germline loops: CDR1 SGHAT, CDR2 FQNNGV. The DNA of the CDR3 is TGTGCCAGCAGCTTAGGCCGATTTGTACTTCACGGGGAGCTGTTTTTT. This encodes CASSLGRFVLHGELFF.

The genes are TRBV18 and TRBJ2-7; D possibly corresponds to TRBD2 (6 bases). The CDR3 extends over 16 amino acids. The ends were cut back, 1 base at V and 5 bases at J, with 18 bases in the middle. Germline V CDR1 and CDR2: KGHSH, LQKENI. CDR3 in DNA: TGTGCCAGCTCACCACGGGCAGGGAGGTTCTCGGACGAGCAGTACTTC. This encodes CASSPRAGRFSDEQYF.

The chain employs TRBV7-2 and TRBJ1-1; the D gene is possibly TRBD1 (6 bases). CDR1 is SGHTA, CDR2 FQGNSA, per germline. Trimming shortened V by 6 bases and J by 1 base, and 9 bases separated the two germline ends. There are 13 residues in the CDR3. CDR3 protein: CASSKDRNTEAFF. The CDR3 DNA sequence: TGTGCCAGCAGTAAGGACAGGAACACTGAAGCTTTCTTT. The whole variable domain, remainder taken from reference TRBV7-2 and TRBJ1-1, is GAGVSQSPSNKVTEKGKDVELRCDPISGHTALYWYRQSLGQGLEFLIYFQGNSAPDKSGLPSDRFSAERTGGSVSTLTIQRTQQEDSAVYLCASSKDRNTEAFFGQGTRLTVV.

This clone was seen just once. This chain connects TRBV5-4 to TRBJ2-3; 7 bases fit TRBD2. The V gene's germline CDR1 is SGHNT and CDR2 YYREEE (reference sequence). CDR3 length: 15 residues. Trimming removed 4 bases from V and 1 base from J; junction bases left unmatched: 6. This CDR3 is CASSHATSGTDTQYF. In DNA, the CDR3 is TGTGCCAGCAGCCACGCCACTAGCGGCACAGATACGCAGTATTTT.

The chain combines TRBV4-3 with TRBJ1-6; D gene uncertain. The germline CDR1 and CDR2 sequences are LGHNA and YSLEER. V was trimmed by 1 base and J by 8 bases, leaving 18 bases between them. The CDR3 is 17 amino acids. The CDR3 DNA reads as TGCGCCAGCAGCCAAGGGACGTTCGCGAGGCGCGATTCACCCCTCCACTTT. Its translation is CASSQGTFARRDSPLHF.

V is TRBV6-1 and J is TRBJ1-1; tentative D call: TRBD1 (5 bases). The V and J ends lost 6 bases and 3 bases respectively, with 11 bases between them. The CDR3 spans 13 residues. Germline CDR1 MNHNS, CDR2 SASEGT. The CDR3 sequence is CASSPRVDTEAFF. CDR3 sequence (DNA): TGTGCCAGCAGCCCCAGGGTTGACACTGAAGCTTTCTTT.

Details on this clone: A much larger clone differs by one base, so this may be a read error. The chain uses TRBV2 and TRBJ1-5, with D tentatively TRBD1 (5 bases). Germline V gene lookup returns CDR1 SNHLY and CDR2 FYNNEI. The CDR3 covers 13 residues. V shed 4 bases and J shed 4 bases, with 8 bases lying between them. This CDR3 is CASSGGENQPQHF. The CDR3 nucleotides read TGTGCCAGCAGTGGGGGGGAAAATCAGCCCCAGCATTTT. The full variable domain, its missing parts supplied by reference TRBV2 and TRBJ1-5, is EPEVTQTPSHQVTQMGQEVILRCVPISNHLYFYWYRQILGQKVEFLVSFYNNEISEKSEIFDDQFSVERPDGSNFTLKIRSTKLEDSAMYFCASSGGENQPQHFGDGTRLSIL.

This clone was detected only once. The rearrangement uses TRBV30 and TRBJ2-4; possible D gene TRBD1, 6 bases. This CDR3 region has 14 residues. Deletions cut 1 base from V and 9 bases from J, with 16 bases between. Per the germline V gene, CDR1 is GTSNPN and CDR2 is SVGIG (reference sequence). For the CDR3, the DNA is TGTGCCTGGAGTGCAATCGACAGGATCGGCATTCAGTACTTC. Translating gives CAWSAIDRIGIQYF. Complete variable domain (other parts from reference TRBV30 and TRBJ2-4): SQTIHQWPATLVQPVGSPLSLECTVEGTSNPNLYWYRQAAGRGLQLLFYSVGIGQISSEVPQNLSASRPQDRQFILSSKKLLLSDSGFYLCAWSAIDRIGIQYFGAGTRLSVL.

The chain combines TRBV19 with TRBJ2-7; D ambiguous. The CDR3 runs to 15 residues. CDR1 and CDR2 (germline): LNHDA, SQIVND (reference sequence). With 5 bases removed from V and 6 bases from J, the gap between germline ends came to 20 bases. The CDR3: CASSQKANSNGEQYF. The CDR3 bases are TGTGCCAGTAGTCAAAAGGCAAACTCAAACGGCGAGCAGTACTTC. Full variable domain (missing parts from reference TRBV19 and TRBJ2-7): DGGITQSPKYLFRKEGQNVTLSCEQNLNHDAMYWYRQDPGQGLRLIYYSQIVNDFQKGDIAEGYSVSREKKESFPLTVTSAQKNPTAFYLCASSQKANSNGEQYFGPGTRLTVT.

The rearrangement links TRBV28 to TRBJ2-7, with D tentatively TRBD1 (7 bases). This CDR3 spans 15 amino acids. From germline, CDR1 is MDHEN and CDR2 SYDVKM. Trimming pared 2 bases from V and 2 bases from J, leaving 13 bases between. The CDR3 coding sequence is TGTGCCAGCAGTTTAGGAGGGACAGTTCCCTACGAGCAGTACTTC. It is translated as CASSLGGTVPYEQYF. The complete variable domain, with remaining parts taken from reference TRBV28 and TRBJ2-7, reads DVKVTQSSRYLVKRTGEKVFLECVQDMDHENMFWYRQDPGLGLRLIYFSYDVKMKEKGDIPEGYSVSREKKERFSLILESASTNQTSMYLCASSLGGTVPYEQYFGPGTRLTVT.

The chain carries TRBV4-1 and TRBJ2-3; the match to TRBD2 covers 11 bases. The V and J ends lost 3 bases and 4 bases, in that order; junction bases with no gene match: 3. Germline CDR1 reads MGHRA; CDR2 reads YSYEKL. This CDR3 has 15 amino acids. This chain's CDR3 is CASSQTGLAADTQYF. In nucleotides, the CDR3 is TGCGCCAGCAGCCAGACGGGACTAGCGGCAGATACGCAGTATTTT.

The chain combines TRBV28 with TRBJ1-2; weak D call: TRBD1 (5 bases). The CDR3 contains 14 residues. V was shortened by 3 bases and J by 2 bases, with 10 bases between the two germline ends. CDR1 MDHEN and CDR2 SYDVKM come from the germline V gene. The CDR3 reads CASSLGVENYGYTF. DNA for the CDR3: TGTGCCAGCAGTTTGGGGGTCGAAAACTATGGCTACACCTTC.

The CDR3 protein is CASSYVAGKNTEAFF. DNA for the CDR3: TGTGCCAGCAGTTACGTCGCAGGAAAGAACACTGAAGCTTTCTTT. The chain is built from TRBV6-5 and TRBJ1-1; D uncertain. The CDR3 runs to 15 residues. Germline CDR1 and CDR2: MNHEY and SVGAGI. The V end was cut by 2 bases, the J end by 1 base, with 11 bases between.

The chain couples TRBV7-2 to TRBJ2-3; TRBD2 aligns across 12 bases. Germline V CDR1 and CDR2: SGHTA, FQGNSA. The J segment lost 6 bases and the V segment lost 5 bases, leaving 3 bases of the junction unmatched. The CDR3 is made up of 14 amino acids. CDR3: CASSGLAGGDTQYF. In DNA form, the CDR3 reads TGTGCCAGCAGCGGCCTAGCGGGGGGGGATACGCAGTATTTT.

The chain joins TRBV7-6 to TRBJ1-1; D is perhaps TRBD1 (6 bases). Per the germline V gene, CDR1 is SGHVS and CDR2 is FNYEAQ. CDR3 length: 16 amino acids. Between the trimmed V and J ends, which lost 5 bases and 8 bases, there was a span of 24 bases. The CDR3 DNA reads as TGTGCCAGCAGCCAACGAGGGGACAACATTTACGAGGAAGCTTTCTTT. Translation gives CASSQRGDNIYEEAFF.

This clone came up a few times. The V gene is TRBV27, the J gene TRBJ2-7, with D unresolved. V lost 5 bases and J lost 0, with 11 bases in between. The germline gives CDR1 MNHEY, CDR2 SMNVEV (reference sequence). The CDR3 loop spans 14 amino acids. CDR3 nucleotide sequence: TGTGCCAGCAGTGCCTGGACGGGCTCCTACGAGCAGTACTTC. This gives the protein CASSAWTGSYEQYF.

The chain employs TRBV7-8 and TRBJ1-5; D gene ambiguous. Germline-derived CDR1 and CDR2 are SGHVS and FQNEAQ. Trimming pared 0 bases from V and 3 bases from J, leaving 9 bases between. The CDR3 contains 15 residues. The CDR3 is CASSLAWSSNQPQHF. CDR3 bases: TGTGCCAGCAGCTTAGCTTGGTCCTCCAATCAGCCCCAGCATTTT.

The chain couples TRBV7-2 to TRBJ2-5; 7 bases agree with TRBD2. The junction had 4 bases not matched to a gene; V was cut back by 3 bases and J by 3 bases. CDR1 is SGHTA, CDR2 FQGNSA, per germline. The CDR3 has 14 residues. The DNA of the CDR3 is TGTGCCAGCAGCTTGCAGGGAGGGGAAGAGACCCAGTACTTC. Encoded protein: CASSLQGGEETQYF.

V gene TRBV5-1 combines with J gene TRBJ1-5; D remains unclear. The germline gives CDR1 SGHRS, CDR2 YFSETQ. The CDR3 loop spans 14 amino acids. Between the trimmed V and J ends, which lost 4 bases and 5 bases, there was a span of 13 bases. CDR3 in amino acids: CASSTGPSDQPQHF. CDR3 bases: TGCGCCAGCAGCACCGGCCCCTCGGATCAGCCCCAGCATTTT. Looking up the rest from reference TRBV5-1 and TRBJ1-5 gives the full variable domain: KAGVTQTPRYLIKTRGQQVTLSCSPISGHRSVSWYQQTPGQGLQFLFEYFSETQRNKGNFPGRFSGRQFSNSRSEMNVSTLELGDSALYLCASSTGPSDQPQHFGDGTRLSIL.

The chain combines TRBV27 with TRBJ2-2; TRBD2 aligns across 9 bases. The CDR3 extends over 18 amino acids. Looked up from germline, CDR1 is MNHEY and CDR2 is SMNVEV (reference sequence). The V and J ends lost 2 bases and 4 bases, in that order; junction bases with no gene match: 11. The CDR3, as DNA: TGTGCCAGCAGTTTACCCCTGAGGAGCGGGGGGCTCACCGGGGAGCTGTTTTTT. Its protein is CASSLPLRSGGLTGELFF.